This T cell receptor beta chain was recorded in a study of blood T cell repertoires in COVID-19. Overall study: COVID-19 samples, acute and convalescent, were from the United States, Italy and Spain. T cells, B-cell-depleted T cells, or PBMCs supplied cDNA or gDNA.

The trim removed 8 bases at V and 11 bases at J, leaving 14 bases unmatched. Germline V gene lookup returns CDR1 MNHEY and CDR2 SMNVEV (reference sequence). This CDR3 has 14 amino acids. As handled by the study authors: Amplification from reference gene primers served as the basis for estimated nucleated cell counts. Clones were read by immunoSEQ multiplex PCR, and TCRdb kept only the in-frame ones, dropping some. That table is the source of V, J and clone size, and D and trimming were worked out from the DNA. Here the sample spans approximately 50,000 clones, roughly nine tenths being singletons. The specimen was peripheral blood. The receptor's source is a human donor in a cohort sampled during active COVID-19. The chain carries TRBV27 and TRBJ2-1; 8 positions match TRBD2. The CDR3 loop is CASSTGTSNRQQFF. For the CDR3, the DNA is TGTGCCAGCTCAACCGGGACTAGTAATCGACAGCAGTTCTTC.